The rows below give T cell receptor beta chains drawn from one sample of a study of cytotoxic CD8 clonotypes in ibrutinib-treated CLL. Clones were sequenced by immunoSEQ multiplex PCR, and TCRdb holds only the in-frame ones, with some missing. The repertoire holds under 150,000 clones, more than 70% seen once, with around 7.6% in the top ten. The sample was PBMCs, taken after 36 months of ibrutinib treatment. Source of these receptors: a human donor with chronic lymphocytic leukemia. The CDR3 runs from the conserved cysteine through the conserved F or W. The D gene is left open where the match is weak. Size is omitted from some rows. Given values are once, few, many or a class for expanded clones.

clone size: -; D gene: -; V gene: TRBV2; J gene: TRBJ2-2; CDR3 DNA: TGTGCCAGCAGGACTACGAGGGACACCGGGGAGCTGTTTTTT; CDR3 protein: CASRTTRDTGELFF
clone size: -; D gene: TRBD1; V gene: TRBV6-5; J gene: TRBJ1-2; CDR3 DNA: TGTGCCAGCAGGCAGGGACAGGGGTTTTTCTATGGCTACACCTTC; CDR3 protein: CASRQGQGFFYGYTF
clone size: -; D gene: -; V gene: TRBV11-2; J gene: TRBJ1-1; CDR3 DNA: TGTGCCAGCAGCTTAGGCTCAGAACCTTTCTTT; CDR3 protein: CASSLGSEPFF
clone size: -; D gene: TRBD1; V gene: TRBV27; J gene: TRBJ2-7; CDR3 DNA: TGTGCCAGCAGTCTCCACCCGGGACAGGGGGCTTACGAGCAGTACTTC; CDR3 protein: CASSLHPGQGAYEQYF
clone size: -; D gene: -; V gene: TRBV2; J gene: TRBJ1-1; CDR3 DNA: TGTGCCAGCAGTGAAGGAGGGACATCGAACACTGAAGCTTTCTTT; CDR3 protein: CASSEGGTSNTEAFF
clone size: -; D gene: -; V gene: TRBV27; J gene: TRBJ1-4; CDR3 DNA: TGTGCCAGCAGTAAACTCGGGACACCTAATGAAAAACTGTTTTTT; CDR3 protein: CASSKLGTPNEKLFF
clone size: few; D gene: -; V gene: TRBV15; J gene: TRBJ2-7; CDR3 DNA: TGTGCCACCAGCAGAGACTCCCCAGGGAGAAGCGAGCAGTACTTC; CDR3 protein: CATSRDSPGRSEQYF
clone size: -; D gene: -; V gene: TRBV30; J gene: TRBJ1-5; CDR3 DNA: TGTGCCTGGAGTGTACGATTAGGTCAGCCCCAGCATTTT; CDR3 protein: CAWSVRLGQPQHF
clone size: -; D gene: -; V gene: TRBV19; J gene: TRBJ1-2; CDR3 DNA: TGTGCCAGTAGTGCCCGGGGCCAACCTTATGGCTACACCTTC; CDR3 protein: CASSARGQPYGYTF
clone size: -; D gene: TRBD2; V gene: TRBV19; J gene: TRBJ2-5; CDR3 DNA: TGTGCCAGTAGTTTAGCGGGGAACACTCAAGAGACCCAGTACTTC; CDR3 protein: CASSLAGNTQETQYF
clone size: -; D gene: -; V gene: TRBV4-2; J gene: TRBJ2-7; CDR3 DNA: TGTGCCAGCAGCCAAGAGGTTAGCGGATGGGACGGTTCCTACGAGCAGTACTTC; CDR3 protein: CASSQEVSGWDGSYEQYF
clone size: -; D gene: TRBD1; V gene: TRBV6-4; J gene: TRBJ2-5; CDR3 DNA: TGTGCCAAAAAAAGAGGGGGCCGTCAAGAGACCCAGTACTTC; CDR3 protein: CAKKRGGRQETQYF
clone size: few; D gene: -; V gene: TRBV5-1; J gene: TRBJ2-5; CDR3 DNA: TGCGCCAGCAGCTTGGCGGGGGAGCTGCAAGAGACCCAGTACTTC; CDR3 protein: CASSLAGELQETQYF
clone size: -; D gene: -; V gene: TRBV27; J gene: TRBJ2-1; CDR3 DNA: TGTGCCAGCAGTTTAGGCTTAGAGTTCGATGAGCAGTTCTTC; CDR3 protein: CASSLGLEFDEQFF
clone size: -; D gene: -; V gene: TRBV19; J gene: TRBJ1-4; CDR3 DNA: TGTGCCAGTAGTACCCGGGACGTCTTTAAACTGTTTTTT; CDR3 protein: CASSTRDVFKLFF
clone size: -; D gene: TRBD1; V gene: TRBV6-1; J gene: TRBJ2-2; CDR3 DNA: TGTGCCAGCAGTGAAGTGGGACAGGGGGCCGGGGAGCTGTTTTTT; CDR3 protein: CASSEVGQGAGELFF
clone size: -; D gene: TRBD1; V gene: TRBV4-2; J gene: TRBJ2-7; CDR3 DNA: TGTGCCAGCAGTGGGCAGGGGGCGACCTACGAGCAGTACTTC; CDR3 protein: CASSGQGATYEQYF
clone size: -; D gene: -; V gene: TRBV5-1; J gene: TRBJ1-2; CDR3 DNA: TGCGCCAGCAGCTCTTGGCCGGACCGGATCCATTTTAACTACGGCTACACCTTTGGCTACACCTTC; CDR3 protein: CASSSWPDRIHFNYGYTFGYTF
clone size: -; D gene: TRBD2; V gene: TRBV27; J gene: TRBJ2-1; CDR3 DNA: TGTGCCAGCAGCACCCGACTAGCGGGACGGAATGAGCAGTTCTTC; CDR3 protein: CASSTRLAGRNEQFF
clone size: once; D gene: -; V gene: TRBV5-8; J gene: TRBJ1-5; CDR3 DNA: TGTGCCAGCAGCGCCCTTAAAAGGGATAGCAATCAGCCCCAGCATTTT; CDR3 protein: CASSALKRDSNQPQHF
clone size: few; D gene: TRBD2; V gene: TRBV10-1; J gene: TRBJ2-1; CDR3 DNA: TGCGCCAGCAGCGGACTAGCGGGATCCCCACAGTTCTTC; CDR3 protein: CASSGLAGSPQFF
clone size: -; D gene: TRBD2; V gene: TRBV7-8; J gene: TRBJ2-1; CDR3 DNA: TGTGCCAGCAGCTCCTGGACTAGCGGGGACAATGAGCAGTTCTTC; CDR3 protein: CASSSWTSGDNEQFF
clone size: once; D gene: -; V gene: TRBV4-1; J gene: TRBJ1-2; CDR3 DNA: TGCGCCAGCAGCCCCCGAGGAGTGATCTTCCCTAACTATGGCTACACCTTC; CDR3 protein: CASSPRGVIFPNYGYTF
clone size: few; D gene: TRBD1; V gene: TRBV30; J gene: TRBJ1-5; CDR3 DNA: TGTGCCTGGAGTGGGACAGGGGGCCTCCATCAGCCCCAGCATTTT; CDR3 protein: CAWSGTGGLHQPQHF
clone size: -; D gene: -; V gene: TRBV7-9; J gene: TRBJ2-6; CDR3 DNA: TGTGCCAGCAGCTTAGTCCCCCCGGGAGCTGCTGGGGCCAACGTCCTGACTTTC; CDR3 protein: CASSLVPPGAAGANVLTF
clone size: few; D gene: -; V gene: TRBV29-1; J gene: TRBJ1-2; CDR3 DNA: TGCAGCGTTGGGAAGGGGAGCTATGGCTACACCTTC; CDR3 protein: CSVGKGSYGYTF
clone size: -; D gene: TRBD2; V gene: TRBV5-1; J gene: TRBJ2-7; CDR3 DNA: TGCGCCAGCAGCTCAGCGGGGATCCCCTACGAGCAGTACTTC; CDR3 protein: CASSSAGIPYEQYF
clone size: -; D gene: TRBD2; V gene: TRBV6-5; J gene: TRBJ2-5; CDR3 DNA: TGTGCCAGCAGTTCATTACGTCTAGCGGGAGTAGAGACCCAGTACTTC; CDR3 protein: CASSSLRLAGVETQYF
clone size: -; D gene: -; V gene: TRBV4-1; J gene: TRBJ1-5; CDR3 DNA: TGCGCCAGCAGCCGCCTATTCGACACCGGGAACCATCGGCCCCAGCATTTT; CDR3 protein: CASSRLFDTGNHRPQHF
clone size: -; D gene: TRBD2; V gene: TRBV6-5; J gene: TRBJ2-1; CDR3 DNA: TGTGCCAGCAAAGGGGGGCTAGCGGGAGACGGCGAGCAGTTCTTC; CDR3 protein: CASKGGLAGDGEQFF
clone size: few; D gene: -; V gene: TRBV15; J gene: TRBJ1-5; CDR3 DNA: TGTGCCACCAGCAGAGACCCCCCAGGGGCGAATCAGCCCCAGCATTTT; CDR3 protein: CATSRDPPGANQPQHF
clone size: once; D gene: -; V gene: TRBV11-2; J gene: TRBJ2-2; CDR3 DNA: TGTGCCAGCAGCTCACCTTCCGCGGGGCGTGCCGGGGAGCTGTTTTTT; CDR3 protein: CASSSPSAGRAGELFF
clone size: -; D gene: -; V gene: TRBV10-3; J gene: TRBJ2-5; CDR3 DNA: TGTGCCATCAGTGAGTCGTGGGGACAAGAGACCCAGTACTTC; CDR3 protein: CAISESWGQETQYF
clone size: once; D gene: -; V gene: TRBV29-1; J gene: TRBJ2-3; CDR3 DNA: TGCAGCGTTGAAGGACCATTTGGGGTAGATACGCAGTATTTT; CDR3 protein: CSVEGPFGVDTQYF
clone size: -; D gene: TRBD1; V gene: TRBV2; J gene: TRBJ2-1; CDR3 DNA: TGTGCCAGCATCTCCGGACAGGTAAACAATGAGCAGTTCTTC; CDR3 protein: CASISGQVNNEQFF
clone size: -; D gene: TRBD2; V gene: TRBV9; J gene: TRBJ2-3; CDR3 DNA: TGTGCCAGCAGCGTTGGAGCGGGATACACAGATACGCAGTATTTT; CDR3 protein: CASSVGAGYTDTQYF